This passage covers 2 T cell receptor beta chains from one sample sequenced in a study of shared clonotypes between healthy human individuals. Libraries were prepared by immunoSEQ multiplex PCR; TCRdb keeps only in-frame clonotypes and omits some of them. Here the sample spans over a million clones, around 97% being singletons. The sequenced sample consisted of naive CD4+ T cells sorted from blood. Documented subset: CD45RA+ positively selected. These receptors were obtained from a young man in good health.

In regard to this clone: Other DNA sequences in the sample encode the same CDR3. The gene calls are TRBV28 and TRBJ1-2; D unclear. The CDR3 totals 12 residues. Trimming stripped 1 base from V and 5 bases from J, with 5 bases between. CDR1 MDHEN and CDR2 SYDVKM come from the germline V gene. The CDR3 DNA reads TGTGCCAGCAGTTTATCGGTATATGGCTACACCTTC. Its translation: CASSLSVYGYTF.

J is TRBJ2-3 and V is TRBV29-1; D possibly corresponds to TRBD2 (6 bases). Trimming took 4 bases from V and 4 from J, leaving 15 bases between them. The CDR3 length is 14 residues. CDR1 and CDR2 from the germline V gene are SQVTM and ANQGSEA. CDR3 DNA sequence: TGCAGCGTTGGGTCGGGAGAGCGCGCAGATACGCAGTATTTT. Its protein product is CSVGSGERADTQYF.